This paragraph reports one TCR beta chain. The antigen remains undetermined. This specimen comes from a study of identifying expanded T cells in peripheral blood. During the collection period, no donor immune events like infections were recorded. The method was immunoSEQ multiplex PCR; TCRdb's version includes in-frame clones alone and lacks a portion of them. The repertoire holds some 90,000 clones, with around 87% as singletons. Trimming shortened V by 6 bases and J by 5 bases, and 13 bases separated the two germline ends. The CDR3 extends over 13 amino acids. Germline V gene data show CDR1 as PRHDT and CDR2 as FYEKMQ (reference sequence). General study results and limits: Across healthy donors, higher total template counts meant significantly greater roughly 2-week count variance.

This sequence originates from a person between 18 and 70 years old in good health. V usage is TRBV13 and J usage is TRBJ2-5; no reliable D call. The sample comprised blood. As DNA, the CDR3 is TGTGCCAGCAGTTCCAGAGTAGGGGAGACCCAGTACTTC. As protein: CASSSRVGETQYF.